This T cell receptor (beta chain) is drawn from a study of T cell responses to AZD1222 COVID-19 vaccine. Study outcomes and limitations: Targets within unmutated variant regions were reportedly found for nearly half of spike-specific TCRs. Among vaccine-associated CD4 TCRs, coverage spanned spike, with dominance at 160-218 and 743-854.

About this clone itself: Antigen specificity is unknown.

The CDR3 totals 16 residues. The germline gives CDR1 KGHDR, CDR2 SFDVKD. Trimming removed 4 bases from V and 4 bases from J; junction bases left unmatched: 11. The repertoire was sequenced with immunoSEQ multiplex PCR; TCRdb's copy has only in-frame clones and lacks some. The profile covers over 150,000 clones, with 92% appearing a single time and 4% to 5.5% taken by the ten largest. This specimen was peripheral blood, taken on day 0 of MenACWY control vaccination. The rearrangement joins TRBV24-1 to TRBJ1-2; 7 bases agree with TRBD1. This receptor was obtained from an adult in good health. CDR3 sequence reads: CATSDPRQGPPYGYTF. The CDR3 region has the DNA TGTGCCACCAGTGACCCTCGACAGGGACCCCCCTATGGCTACACCTTC.